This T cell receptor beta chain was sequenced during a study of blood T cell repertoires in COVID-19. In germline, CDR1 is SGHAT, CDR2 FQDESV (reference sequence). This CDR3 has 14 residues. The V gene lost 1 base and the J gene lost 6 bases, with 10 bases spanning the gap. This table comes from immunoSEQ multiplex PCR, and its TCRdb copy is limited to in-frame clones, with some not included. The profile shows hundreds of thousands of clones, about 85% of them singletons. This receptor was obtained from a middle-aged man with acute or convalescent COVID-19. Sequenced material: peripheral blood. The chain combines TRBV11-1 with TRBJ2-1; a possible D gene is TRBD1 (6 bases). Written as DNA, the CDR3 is TGTGCCAGCAGCTTAGGCCCAGGGGTCAATGAGCAGTTCTTC. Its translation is CASSLGPGVNEQFF. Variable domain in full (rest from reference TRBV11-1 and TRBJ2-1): EAEVAQSPRYKITEKSQAVAFWCDPISGHATLYWYRQILGQGPELLVQFQDESVVDDSQLPKDRFSAERLKGVDSTLKIQPAELGDSAMYLCASSLGPGVNEQFFGPGTRLTVL.